These 28 T cell receptor beta chains were sequenced from one sample in a study of immune heterogeneity within non-small cell lung tumors. TCR beta CDR3 was amplified by multiplex PCR using 32 V and 13 J primers. TCRdb called the multiplex PCR reads again in MiXCR, with one record for every CDR3 protein. The profile covers 5,000 to 6,500 distinct CDR3 sequences, with around 23% appearing a single time and approximately 15% taken by the ten largest. Template material for each sample was 500 to 650 ng of bulk tumor genomic DNA. Several biopsies were spaced far apart within each primary tumor and obtained as surgery took place. Before undergoing curative surgery, patients had newly diagnosed non-small cell lung cancer that was untreated. Sequenced material: lung tumor tissue. These receptors were obtained from a man between 60 and 75 years old with non-small cell lung cancer.

This clonotype is categorized as medium-sized. The rearrangement links TRBV5-5 to TRBJ2-7; unclear D gene. The CDR3 is 13 residues long. The germline V gene has CDR1 SGHKS and CDR2 YYEKEE (reference sequence). V was pared by 0 bases and J by 4 bases, with 8 bases between. The CDR3 spells CASSLGLEYEQYF. The CDR3 DNA is TGTGCCAGCAGCTTGGGGTTAGAATACGAGCAGTACTTC.

This clonotype appeared many times. J is TRBJ2-3 and V is TRBV5-8; D is ambiguous. This CDR3 contains 13 residues. The germline V gene has CDR1 SGHTS and CDR2 YDEGEE. With 2 bases removed from V and 4 bases from J, the gap between germline ends came to 8 bases. Here the CDR3 reads CASSLAVSDTQYF. CDR3 bases: TGTGCCAGCAGCTTAGCAGTTTCAGATACGCAGTATTTT.

On this clonotype: A much bigger clone sits one base away, suggesting this may be a read error. V gene TRBV3-1 combines with J gene TRBJ2-3; D is uncertain. CDR1 and CDR2 (germline): LGHDT, YNNKEL (reference sequence). CDR3 length: 16 amino acids. For the CDR3, the DNA is TGTGCCAGAAGCCAAGAACGGCGGAAAGGCACAGATACGCAGTATTTT. Translation: CARSQERRKGTDTQYF.

V usage is TRBV2 and J usage is TRBJ2-2; the match to TRBD2 covers 13 bases. Germline lookup yields CDR1 SNHLY and CDR2 FYNNEI. The CDR3 contains 17 residues. With 5 bases clipped from V and 10 bases from J, the junction kept 13 bases outside the gene matches. The DNA for the CDR3 is TGTGCCAGCAGTTGGACTAGCGGGAGTACGAACACCAAGGAGCTGTTTTTT. Protein sequence: CASSWTSGSTNTKELFF.

Relative to its sample, this clonotype is medium-sized. This rearrangement joins TRBV27 to TRBJ2-7, with TRBD2 matching over 8 bases. V gave up 2 bases and J gave up 4 bases; unmatched junction bases: 1. This CDR3 comprises 13 residues. Looked up from germline, CDR1 is MNHEY and CDR2 is SMNVEV (reference sequence). The CDR3 DNA is TGTGCCAGCAGTTTAAGCGGGAGTTACGAGCAGTACTTC. Translating gives CASSLSGSYEQYF.

In its sample, this clonotype was seen many times. The chain recombines TRBV6-5 with TRBJ1-1; 10 bases fit TRBD1. Germline CDR1 is MNHEY and CDR2 is SVGAGI. This CDR3 is built from 17 residues. The ends lost 0 bases at V and 4 bases at J; junction bases unmatched: 8. In DNA, the CDR3 is TGTGCCAGCAGTTACTCGGCGGGACAGGGGTTCGGCACTGAAGCTTTCTTT. Protein product: CASSYSAGQGFGTEAFF.

This clonotype is medium-sized. The V gene is TRBV12-3 or TRBV12-4, the J gene TRBJ1-5, with D tentatively TRBD1 (6 bases). This CDR3 contains 13 residues. V dropped 6 bases and J dropped 6 bases, with 12 bases sitting between them. CDR3 sequence: CASSTTGLQPQHF. CDR3 coding DNA: TGTGCCAGCAGCACTACAGGGCTTCAGCCCCAGCATTTT.

Many counts were recorded for this clonotype. Here the CDR3 reads CAWSVRTQETQYF. The CDR3 bases are TGTGCCTGGAGTGTACGGACCCAAGAGACCCAGTACTTC. V and J are TRBV30 and TRBJ2-5, with D unclear. The CDR3 is made up of 13 amino acids. The V gene lost 0 bases and the J gene lost 1 base, with 6 bases spanning the gap. From germline, CDR1 is GTSNPN and CDR2 SVGIG (reference sequence).

By share of the sample, this clonotype is medium-sized. The rearrangement uses TRBV19 and TRBJ1-5, with TRBD1 identical over 11 bases. Germline V gene sequence: CDR1 LNHDA, CDR2 SQIVND (reference sequence). The J segment lost 7 bases and the V segment lost 5 bases, leaving 1 base of the junction unmatched. This CDR3 is built from 13 residues. The CDR3 bases are TGTGCCAGTAGTGGGACAGGGGGGCAGCCCCAGCATTTT. This translates into CASSGTGGQPQHF.

This clonotype is categorized as medium-sized (0.01 to 0.1%). The chain carries TRBV29-1 and TRBJ2-1, with 8 nucleotides matching TRBD1. The CDR3 length is 14 residues. Unmatched junction bases numbered 5, after V lost 0 bases and J lost 7 bases. Looked up from germline, CDR1 is SQVTM and CDR2 is ANQGSEA. The CDR3 is CSVEDPDRGNEQFF. In nucleotides, the CDR3 is TGCAGCGTTGAAGATCCCGACAGGGGTAATGAGCAGTTCTTC.

The V and J genes are TRBV16 and TRBJ2-1; D not resolved. Germline CDR1 is KGHSY and CDR2 is FQNENV. The CDR3 is 14 amino acids. Deletions cut 3 bases from V and 3 bases from J, with 9 bases between. CDR3 DNA sequence: TGTGCCAGCAGCCAGTCCAGTTTCTACAATGAGCAGTTCTTC. Its translation: CASSQSSFYNEQFF. Based on the CDR3 plus reference TRBV16 and TRBJ2-1, the full variable domain is GEEVAQTPKHLVRGEGQKAKLYCAPIKGHSYVFWYQQVLKNEFKFLISFQNENVFDETGMPKERFSAKCLPNSPCSLEIQATKLEDSAVYFCASSQSSFYNEQFFGPGTRLTVL.

The chain links TRBV3-1 to TRBJ1-1, with 10 bases identical to TRBD1. Germline CDR1 and CDR2: LGHDT and YNNKEL (reference sequence). V dropped 4 bases and J dropped 9; count of bases not matched to a gene: 14. CDR3 length: 16 residues. The CDR3 DNA sequence: TGTGCCAGCAGCCCCCCCCGACAGGGGGCGCCCCAAAAAGCTTTCTTT. Translation: CASSPPRQGAPQKAFF.

This clonotype is medium-sized in the sample. The gene calls are TRBV10-2 and TRBJ1-6; tentative D call: TRBD1 (6 bases). Germline CDR1 reads WSHSY; CDR2 reads SAAADI. This CDR3 has 18 residues. Deletions cut 0 bases from V and 2 bases from J, with 14 bases between. CDR3 region: CASSESVGGSTYNSPLHF. DNA for the CDR3: TGCGCCAGCAGTGAGTCAGTCGGGGGCTCGACCTATAATTCACCCCTCCACTTT.

Of note for this clonotype: Given a much more abundant clone one base away, this may be a read error. The rearrangement uses TRBV4-1 and TRBJ2-1; D gene ambiguous. Germline loops: CDR1 MGHRA, CDR2 YSYEKL. This CDR3 is 14 amino acids long. In DNA, the CDR3 is TGCTCCAGCAGCCAAGATGCCGGGTTGAATGAGCAGTTCTTC. Amino acids: CSSSQDAGLNEQFF.

At least ten counts were recorded for this clonotype. V is TRBV6-5 and J is TRBJ2-2, with 8 nucleotides matching TRBD1. Per the germline V gene, CDR1 is MNHEY and CDR2 is SVGAGI. This CDR3 region has 14 residues. V trimming: 2 bases; J trimming: 6 bases; junction bases outside the gene matches: 2. In DNA, the CDR3 is TGTGCCAGCAGTTACGGACAGGGCTCCGGGGAGCTGTTTTTT. It is translated as CASSYGQGSGELFF.

By sample fraction, this clonotype is medium-sized. The chain recombines TRBV12-3 or TRBV12-4 with TRBJ1-5; D gene uncertain. With 5 bases removed from V and 0 bases from J, the gap between germline ends came to 11 bases. This CDR3 spans 15 amino acids. CDR3 DNA: TGTGCCAGCAGTAGTACGTCCTATAGCAATCAGCCCCAGCATTTT. Protein product: CASSSTSYSNQPQHF.

CDR3 in DNA: TGTGCCAGCAGCCATTACAGGGATGAGACCCAGTACTTC. Its translation is CASSHYRDETQYF. V and J are TRBV7-6 and TRBJ2-5, with D perhaps TRBD1 (6 bases). In germline, CDR1 is SGHVS, CDR2 FNYEAQ. The V gene lost 5 bases and the J gene lost 5 bases, with 12 bases spanning the gap. The CDR3 contains 13 residues.

Within the sample, this clonotype is medium-sized. This chain uses TRBV20-1 with TRBJ2-1, with 12 bases fitting TRBD1. The CDR3 loop spans 16 amino acids. From germline, CDR1 is DFQATT and CDR2 SNEGSKA (reference sequence). Germline trimming cut 3 bases from V and 0 bases from J; bases unmatched to any gene: 3. In DNA, the CDR3 is TGCAGTGCTAGGGGGACAGGGGGCCCCTCCTACAATGAGCAGTTCTTC. Amino acid sequence: CSARGTGGPSYNEQFF.

This clonotype ranks as medium-sized (0.01 to 0.1%). The chain employs TRBV28 and TRBJ1-4; D unresolved. V shed 3 bases and J shed 7 bases, with 12 bases lying between them. Germline V CDR1 and CDR2: MDHEN, SYDVKM. The CDR3 consists of 14 residues. Written as DNA, the CDR3 is TGTGCCAGCAGTTTCGGTTCGGAGCCTGAAAAACTGTTTTTT. This encodes CASSFGSEPEKLFF.

About this clonotype itself: A single base separates this from a much larger clone, so it may be a read error. CDR3 coding DNA: TGTACCAGCAGCCCCCCCGGGGTAGAGGAAAGGTACAATGAGCAGTTCTTC. Amino acid sequence: CTSSPPGVEERYNEQFF. The J gene is TRBJ2-1, the V gene TRBV11-2; TRBD2 is a possible D gene (5 bases). The CDR3 covers 17 residues. The germline CDR1 and CDR2 sequences are SGHAT and FQNNGV.

A remark on this clonotype: One base away lies a much larger clone, so this may be a sequencing read error. The J gene is TRBJ1-5, the V gene TRBV3-1, with TRBD1 as a possible D gene (5 bases). Germline CDR1 reads LGHDT; CDR2 reads YNNKEL (reference sequence). CDR3 length equals 15 residues. The DNA for the CDR3 is TGTGCCAGCATCGACGGGACGGTGGAACTTCAGGCCCAGCATTTT. This gives the protein CASIDGTVELQAQHF.

This clonotype was counted once. A much larger clone sits a single nucleotide away, making a read error possible. The rearrangement uses TRBV19 and TRBJ2-2; TRBD2 matches at 7 bases. Per the germline V gene, CDR1 is LNHDA and CDR2 is SQIVND (reference sequence). CDR3 length: 15 residues. With V trimmed by 1 base and J by 5 bases, 4 bases remained unmatched. The CDR3 region has the DNA TGTGCCAGTAGTATAGGAGGGACTAAAACCGGGGAGCTGTTTTTT. It translates to CASSIGGTKTGELFF. Variable domain in full (rest from reference TRBV19 and TRBJ2-2): DGGITQSPKYLFRKEGQNVTLSCEQNLNHDAMYWYRQDPGQGLRLIYYSQIVNDFQKGDIAEGYSVSREKKESFPLTVTSAQKNPTAFYLCASSIGGTKTGELFFGEGSRLTVL.

This clonotype was recorded many times. The CDR3 bases are TGTGCCATCAGTGACCGCGGGAGGAAATACAATGAGCAGTTCTTC. This sequence encodes CAISDRGRKYNEQFF. This chain joins TRBV10-3 and TRBJ2-1, with 8 bases fitting TRBD2. The germline V gene encodes CDR1 ENHRY and CDR2 SYGVKD. CDR3 length equals 15 residues. The J segment lost 4 bases and the V segment lost 3 bases, leaving 5 bases of the junction unmatched.

In its sample, this clonotype is medium-sized. The chain employs TRBV30 and TRBJ2-1, with 8 positions matching TRBD2. The CDR3 is made up of 15 amino acids. J lost 8 bases, V lost 3 bases, and 12 bases had no gene match. Germline V gene data show CDR1 as GTSNPN and CDR2 as SVGIG (reference sequence). For the CDR3, the DNA is TGTGCCTGGAGCCGAAGCGGGAGAGGGGAAGATGAGCAGTTCTTC. Its protein is CAWSRSGRGEDEQFF.

This clonotype is medium-sized within its sample. This chain joins TRBV12-5 and TRBJ2-1; 7 nucleotides match TRBD2. Trimming took 5 bases from V and 2 from J; bases not matched to a gene: 3. The germline V gene has CDR1 LGHNT and CDR2 FRNRAP. There are 14 residues in the CDR3. The CDR3 protein is CASGPGLAYNEQFF. The CDR3 DNA sequence: TGTGCTAGTGGTCCCGGACTAGCCTACAATGAGCAGTTCTTC.

This clonotype was counted at least ten times. V gene TRBV5-4 combines with J gene TRBJ2-2; the match to TRBD1 covers 9 bases. The germline CDR1 and CDR2 sequences are SGHNT and YYREEE (reference sequence). CDR3 length: 15 amino acids. V was clipped by 5 bases and J by 2 bases; unmatched bases: 4. The CDR3 sequence: CASRRDRVNTGELFF. The CDR3 region has the DNA TGTGCCAGCAGAAGGGACAGGGTAAACACCGGGGAGCTGTTTTTT.

With regard to this clonotype: Possible read error: a much larger clone is one base away. The rearrangement joins TRBV20-1 to TRBJ2-3; D not certain. Germline lookup yields CDR1 DFQATT and CDR2 SNEGSKA (reference sequence). CDR3 length equals 13 residues. Trimming removed 6 bases from V and 4 bases from J, with 14 bases in between. The CDR3 loop reads CSADRAKADTQYF. CDR3 bases: TGCAGTGCGGACCGCGCGAAGGCAGATACGCAGTATTTT.

As regards this clonotype: Since a much larger clone is just one base distant, this may be a read error. The chain couples TRBV6-2 or TRBV6-3 to TRBJ2-2; 7 bases are a match to TRBD1. The CDR3 loop spans 14 amino acids. V shed 2 bases, J shed 6 bases, and the junction held 3 bases outside the gene matches. Germline V CDR1 and CDR2: MNHEY, SVGEGT. CDR3 region: CASSYGQVSGELFF. As DNA, the CDR3 is TGTGCCAGCAGTTACGGACAGGTCTCCGGGGAGCTGTTTTTT.